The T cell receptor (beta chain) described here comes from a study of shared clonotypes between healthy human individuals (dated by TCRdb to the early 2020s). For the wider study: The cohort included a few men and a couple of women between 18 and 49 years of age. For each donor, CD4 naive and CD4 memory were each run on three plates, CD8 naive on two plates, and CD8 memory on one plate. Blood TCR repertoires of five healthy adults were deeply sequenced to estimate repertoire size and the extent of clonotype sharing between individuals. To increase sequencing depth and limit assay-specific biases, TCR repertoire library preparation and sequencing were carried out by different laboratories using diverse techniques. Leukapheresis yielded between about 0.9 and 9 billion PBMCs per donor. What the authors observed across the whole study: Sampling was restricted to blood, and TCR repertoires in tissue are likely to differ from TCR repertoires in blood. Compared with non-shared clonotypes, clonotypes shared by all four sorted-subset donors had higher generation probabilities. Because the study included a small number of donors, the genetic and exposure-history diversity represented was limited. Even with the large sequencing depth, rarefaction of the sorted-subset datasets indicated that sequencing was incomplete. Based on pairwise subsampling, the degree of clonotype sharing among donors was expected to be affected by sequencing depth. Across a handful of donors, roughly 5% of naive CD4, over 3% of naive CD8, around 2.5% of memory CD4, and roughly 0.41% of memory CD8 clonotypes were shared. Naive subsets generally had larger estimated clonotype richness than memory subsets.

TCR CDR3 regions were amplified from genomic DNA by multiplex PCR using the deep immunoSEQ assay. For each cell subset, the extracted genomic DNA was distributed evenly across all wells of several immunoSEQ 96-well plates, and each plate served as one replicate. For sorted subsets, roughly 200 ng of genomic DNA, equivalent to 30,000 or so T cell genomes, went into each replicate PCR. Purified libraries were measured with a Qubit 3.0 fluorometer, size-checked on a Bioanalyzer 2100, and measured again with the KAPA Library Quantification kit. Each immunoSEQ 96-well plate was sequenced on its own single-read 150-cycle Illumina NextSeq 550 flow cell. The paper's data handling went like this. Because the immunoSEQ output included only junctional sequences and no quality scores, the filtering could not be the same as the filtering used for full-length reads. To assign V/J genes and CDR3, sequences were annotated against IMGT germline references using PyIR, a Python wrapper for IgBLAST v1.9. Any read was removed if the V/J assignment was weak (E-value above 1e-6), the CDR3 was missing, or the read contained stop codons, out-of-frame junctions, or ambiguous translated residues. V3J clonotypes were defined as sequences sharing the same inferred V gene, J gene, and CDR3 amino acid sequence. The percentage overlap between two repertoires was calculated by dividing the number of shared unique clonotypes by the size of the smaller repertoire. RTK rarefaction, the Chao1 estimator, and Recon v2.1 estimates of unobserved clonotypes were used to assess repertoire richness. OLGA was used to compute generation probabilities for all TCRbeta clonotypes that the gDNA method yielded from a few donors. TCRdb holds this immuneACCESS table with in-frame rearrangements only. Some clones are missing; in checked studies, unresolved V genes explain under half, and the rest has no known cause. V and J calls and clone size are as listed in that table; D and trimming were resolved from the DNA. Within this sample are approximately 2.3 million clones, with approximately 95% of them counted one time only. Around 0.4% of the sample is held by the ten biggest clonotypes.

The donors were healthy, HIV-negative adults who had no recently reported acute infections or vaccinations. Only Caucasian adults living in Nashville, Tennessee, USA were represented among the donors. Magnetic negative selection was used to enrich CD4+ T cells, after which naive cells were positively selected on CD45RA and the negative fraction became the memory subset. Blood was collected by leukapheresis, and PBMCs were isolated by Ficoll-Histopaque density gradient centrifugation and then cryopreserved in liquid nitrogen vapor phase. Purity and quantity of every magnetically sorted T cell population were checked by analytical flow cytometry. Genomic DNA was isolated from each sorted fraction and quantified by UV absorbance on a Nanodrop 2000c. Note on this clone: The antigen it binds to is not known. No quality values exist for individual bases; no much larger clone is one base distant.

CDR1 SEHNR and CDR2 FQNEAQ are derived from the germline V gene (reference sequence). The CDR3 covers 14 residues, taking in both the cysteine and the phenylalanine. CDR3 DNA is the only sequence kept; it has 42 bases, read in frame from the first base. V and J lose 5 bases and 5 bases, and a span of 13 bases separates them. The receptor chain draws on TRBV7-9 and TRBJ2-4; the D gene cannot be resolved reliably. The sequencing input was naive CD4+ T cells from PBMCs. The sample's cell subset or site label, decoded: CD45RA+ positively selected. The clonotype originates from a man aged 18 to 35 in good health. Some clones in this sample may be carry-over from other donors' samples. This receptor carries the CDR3 CASSPTLRENIQYF. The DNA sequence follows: TGTGCCAGCAGCCCCACCCTTAGGGAAAACATTCAGTACTTC.